The present entry profiles one T cell receptor beta chain with its context. Its antigen target is currently unknown. Within one base of it there is no much larger clone, and no base qualities were kept. The sample belongs to a study of blood T cell repertoires in COVID-19 (dated by TCRdb to 2018 to 2021). At the level of the whole study: Collaborator samples came from the United States, Italy and Spain and covered acute and convalescent phases of COVID-19. The material from the prospective study consisted of cDNA or gDNA derived from T cells, B-cell-depleted T cells, or PBMCs. Subjects who had been exposed to COVID-19, were actively infected with it, or had recovered from it provided the deeply sampled blood TCRbeta repertoires that made up the dataset. The repertoires were released in a freely available public database meant as a resource for research on the immune response to SARS-CoV-2. The samples were drawn from two sources: the first 160 participants of the ongoing ImmuneRACE study, and over 950 subjects contributed by 6 global collaborators. Sample metadata almost always included a de-identified subject ID, COVID-19 status, age in years and sex. Where HLA class I and class II types were available, the types were taken from metadata supplied by the sample provider, not from assay-based typing. Paper-wide results and their limitations: How much clinical and demographic metadata was included differed by source and by participant, and the metadata was provided uncurated.

V lost 5 bases and J lost 8 bases; the stretch between them is 24 bases long. From the cysteine up to the phenylalanine, the CDR3 has a length of 16 residues. Just the 48-base CDR3 DNA is kept, in frame starting at base 1. CDR1 MNHEY and CDR2 SMNVEV are derived from the germline V gene (reference sequence). TCRbeta CDR3 regions were amplified from genomic DNA using the immunoSEQ Assay, a bias-controlled multiplex PCR. The paper's data handling went like this. The number of nucleated cells in each sample was estimated from the amplification of reference gene primers within the assay. Sequence reads were collapsed and filtered to measure the absolute abundance of every unique TCRbeta CDR3 rearrangement. Productive Simpson clonality was computed per sample as the square root of Simpson's diversity index over productive rearrangements. What TCRdb holds here is the immuneACCESS table cut down to in-frame rearrangements. Part of the clones is not present; checked against another copy, under half of the missing clones reflect an unresolved V gene, and the others are unexplained. That table is the source of V, J and clone size, and D and trimming were worked out from the DNA. In this sample the table shows approximately 290,000 clones, about 86% of which occur a single time. The ten largest clones represent 15% to 19% of the sample.

One collaborating source in Seattle enrolled patients during active infection and followed them longitudinally through the course of disease. Whole blood was collected in K2EDTA tubes by collaborating institutions according to the institutions' own protocols. For TCRbeta analysis, collaborator samples were shipped as frozen whole blood, as isolated PBMCs, or as DNA extracted from either sample type. The receptor's source is a person aged 70 to 85 with COVID-19, enrolled during active disease. Sequenced: peripheral blood. In this chain, TRBV27 is recombined with TRBJ1-2; the best D guess is TRBD1, with 5 bases matching. The sequenced DNA: TGTGCCAGCAGTCCTACTTCAGCAGGGAGGGCGGGAGGCTACACCTTC. Protein translation: CASSPTSAGRAGGYTF.